One and the same sample provided the 18 T cell receptor beta chains below, sequenced in a study of shared clonotypes between healthy human individuals. The protocol was immunoSEQ multiplex PCR, while the TCRdb copy is restricted to in-frame clones and leaves out a portion. The sample holds roughly 2,000,000 clones; roughly 93% are singletons and the top ten take about 1.6%. CD45RO-negative, CCR7-positively selected cells formed the naive CD8 fraction, excluding terminally differentiated effector memory CD45RA+ cells. Material: naive CD8+ T cells from PBMCs. The source of these receptors is a man in his late teens or twenties in good health. Some clones in this sample may be carry-over from other donors' samples.

This chain joins TRBV9 and TRBJ2-2; D is unresolved. The CDR3 length is 16 residues. CDR1 is SGDLS and CDR2 is YYNGEE in the germline V gene. The V end lost 0 bases, the J end lost 0 bases, and 9 bases lay between the germline ends. The CDR3 sequence: CASSVVHPANTGELFF. CDR3 DNA sequence: TGTGCCAGCAGCGTAGTGCACCCCGCGAACACCGGGGAGCTGTTTTTT.

This rearrangement joins TRBV13 to TRBJ1-2; TRBD1 matches at 8 bases. V trimming: 5 bases; J trimming: 4 bases; junction bases outside the gene matches: 12. The CDR3 runs to 16 residues. From germline, CDR1 is PRHDT and CDR2 FYEKMQ (reference sequence). The CDR3 bases are TGTGCCAGCAGCCTCACACCGGAACAGGGGGGCTATGGCTACACCTTC. This gives the protein CASSLTPEQGGYGYTF.

V gene TRBV15 combines with J gene TRBJ2-7; D is tentatively TRBD1 or TRBD2 (6 bases each). Per germline, CDR1 LNHNV and CDR2 YYDKDF (reference sequence). CDR3 size: 14 residues. V lost 0 bases and J 7 bases, leaving 13 bases between the germline ends. As DNA, the CDR3 is TGTGCCACCAGCAGAGAGAAGGGGGGCCGTGAGCAGTACTTC. This gives the protein CATSREKGGREQYF.

The CDR3 protein is CASSPVGRVSGNTIYF. As DNA, the CDR3 is TGTGCCAGCAGCCCCGTGGGGCGCGTGTCTGGAAACACCATATATTTT. The V call is TRBV13, the J call TRBJ1-3; TRBD1 is a possible D gene (5 bases). From germline, CDR1 is PRHDT and CDR2 FYEKMQ (reference sequence). This CDR3 contains 16 residues. Trimming stripped 5 bases from V and 1 base from J, with 15 bases between.

V is TRBV18 and J is TRBJ2-3, with 9 bases fitting TRBD1. V lost 4 bases, J lost 0 bases, and 17 bases stayed unmatched. Germline V gene lookup returns CDR1 KGHSH and CDR2 LQKENI. The CDR3 loop spans 20 amino acids. The CDR3 spells CASSRDRGLFSETSTDTQYF. CDR3 DNA sequence: TGTGCCAGCTCACGAGACAGGGGGTTGTTCTCCGAGACAAGCACAGATACGCAGTATTTT.

This clone turned up a few times. The chain combines TRBV7-9 with TRBJ1-1; D remains unclear. Deletions cut 5 bases from V and 6 bases from J, with 13 bases between. In germline, CDR1 is SEHNR, CDR2 FQNEAQ (reference sequence). This CDR3 has 13 amino acids. The CDR3 reads CASSPVWVSEAFF. As DNA, the CDR3 is TGTGCCAGCAGCCCAGTTTGGGTGTCTGAAGCTTTCTTT.

The V and J genes are TRBV27 and TRBJ1-4; 7 nucleotides line up with TRBD1. The germline gives CDR1 MNHEY, CDR2 SMNVEV (reference sequence). With V trimmed by 6 bases and J by 4 bases, 17 bases remained unmatched. The CDR3 extends over 18 amino acids. CDR3 nucleotides: TGTGCCAGCAGCTCCCGCTATGACCGGGACAGCTTTAATGAAAAACTGTTTTTT. Residues: CASSSRYDRDSFNEKLFF.

The V gene is TRBV10-3, the J gene TRBJ1-3, with TRBD1 matching over 7 bases. Losses at the gene ends were 6 bases for V and 0 bases for J; bases not matched to a gene: 20. Germline CDR1 and CDR2: ENHRY and SYGVKD. This CDR3 has 20 residues. The CDR3: CAISDFPGTDGRISGNTIYF. The CDR3, as DNA: TGTGCCATCAGCGACTTTCCCGGGACAGATGGAAGGATCTCTGGAAACACCATATATTTT.

The chain is built from TRBV9 and TRBJ2-2, with D perhaps TRBD2 (6 bases). The length of the CDR3 is 16 residues. Germline CDR1 and CDR2: SGDLS and YYNGEE. V was shortened by 3 bases and J by 7 bases, with 19 bases between the two germline ends. The CDR3 loop reads CASSGLPPAGDGELFF. The CDR3 nucleotides read TGTGCCAGCAGCGGACTCCCCCCAGCGGGCGACGGGGAGCTGTTTTTT.

V and J are TRBV27 and TRBJ2-7, with TRBD2 matching 8 bases. The CDR3 covers 16 residues. V gave up 4 bases and J gave up 3 bases; unmatched junction bases: 11. Germline loops: CDR1 MNHEY, CDR2 SMNVEV (reference sequence). CDR3 residues: CASSSSGSLGIYEQYF. The CDR3 coding sequence is TGTGCCAGCAGTTCCAGCGGGAGCCTGGGTATCTACGAGCAGTACTTC.

CDR3 loop: CASSDEGYSTDTQYF. The CDR3 DNA sequence: TGTGCCAGCAGTGACGAGGGTTACAGCACAGATACGCAGTATTTT. This chain links TRBV2 with TRBJ2-3; tentatively, D is TRBD2 (5 bases). The CDR3 length is 15 residues. CDR1 is SNHLY and CDR2 is FYNNEI in the germline V gene. Deletions cut 3 bases from V and 0 bases from J, with 10 bases between.

This chain joins TRBV7-9 and TRBJ2-7; unclear D gene. V lost 2 bases and J lost 6, with 11 bases in between. This CDR3 has 13 amino acids. The V gene's germline CDR1 is SEHNR and CDR2 FQNEAQ (reference sequence). The CDR3 coding sequence is TGTGCCAGCAGCTTACCCGGACGGAGCGAGCAGTACTTC. Encoded protein: CASSLPGRSEQYF.

This chain links TRBV7-9 with TRBJ2-7; maybe TRBD1 (6 bases). Between the trimmed V and J ends, which lost 2 bases and 1 base, there was a span of 12 bases. Germline V gene data show CDR1 as SEHNR and CDR2 as FQNEAQ (reference sequence). The CDR3 is 15 residues long. This chain's CDR3 is CASSLPTGPSYEQYF. The CDR3 nucleotides read TGTGCCAGCAGCTTACCCACAGGGCCTTCCTACGAGCAGTACTTC.

The V gene is TRBV27, the J gene TRBJ1-2; maybe TRBD1 (6 bases). The CDR3 covers 13 residues. Trimming stripped 4 bases from V and 2 bases from J, with 8 bases between. The germline V gene encodes CDR1 MNHEY and CDR2 SMNVEV (reference sequence). The CDR3 bases are TGTGCCAGCAGTTCAGACAGGAACTATGGCTACACCTTC. Translated: CASSSDRNYGYTF.

V and J are TRBV6-5 and TRBJ1-3; D gene unclear. The CDR3 is 13 residues long. Germline CDR1 and CDR2: MNHEY and SVGAGI. Trimming shortened V by 6 bases and J by 9 bases, and 15 bases separated the two germline ends. CDR3 region: CASRNGRAGTIYF. Here the CDR3 DNA reads TGTGCCAGCAGAAATGGTAGGGCTGGCACCATATATTTT.

Regarding this clone: The same CDR3 also results from other DNA sequences found in this sample. The genes are TRBV27 and TRBJ2-1; 10 bases line up with TRBD2. V lost 4 bases, J lost 7 bases, and 4 bases stayed unmatched. In germline, CDR1 is MNHEY, CDR2 SMNVEV (reference sequence). The CDR3 sequence is 14 residues long. The CDR3 loop reads CASSSQTSGNEQFF. Here the CDR3 DNA reads TGTGCCAGCAGTTCCCAGACTAGCGGGAATGAGCAGTTCTTC.

The chain is built from TRBV5-4 and TRBJ2-7; 7 bases are a match to TRBD1. Germline V gene data show CDR1 as SGHNT and CDR2 as YYREEE (reference sequence). The V segment lost 1 base and the J segment 1 base; nucleotides outside the gene matches: 5. The CDR3 extends over 15 amino acids. CDR3: CASSLRSRGSYEQYF. The CDR3 region has the DNA TGTGCCAGCAGCTTGAGGTCCAGGGGGTCCTACGAGCAGTACTTC.

This chain connects TRBV21-1 to TRBJ1-5; the D call TRBD1 from the table was never checked on the DNA. TRBV21-1 is reported as a pseudogene. This CDR3 contains 18 residues. The CDR3 spells CASSKGRTGGWSNQPQHF. The DNA of the CDR3 is TGTGCCAGCAGCAAAGGAAGGACAGGGGGCTGGAGCAATCAGCCCCAGCATTTT.